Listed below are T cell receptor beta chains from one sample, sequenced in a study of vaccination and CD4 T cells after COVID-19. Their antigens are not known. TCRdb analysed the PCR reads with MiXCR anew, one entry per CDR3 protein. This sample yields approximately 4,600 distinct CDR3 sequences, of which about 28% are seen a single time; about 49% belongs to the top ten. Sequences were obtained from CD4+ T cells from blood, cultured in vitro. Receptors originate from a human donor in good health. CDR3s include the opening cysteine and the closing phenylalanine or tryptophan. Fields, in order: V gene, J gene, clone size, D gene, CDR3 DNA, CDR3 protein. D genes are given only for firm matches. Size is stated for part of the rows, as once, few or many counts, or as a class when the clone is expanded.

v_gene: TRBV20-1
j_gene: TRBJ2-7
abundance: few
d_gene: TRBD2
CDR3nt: TGCAGTGCCCGGTGGTCTAGCGGGAAATTCTCCTACGAGCAGTACTTC
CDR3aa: CSARWSSGKFSYEQYF

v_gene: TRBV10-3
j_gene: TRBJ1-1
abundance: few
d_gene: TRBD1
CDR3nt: TGTGCCATCAGTGATGGGACAGAGAACACTGAAGCTTTCTTT
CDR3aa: CAISDGTENTEAFF

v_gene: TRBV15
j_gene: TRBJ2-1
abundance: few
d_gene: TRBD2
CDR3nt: TGTGCCACCAGCAGAGATGGCGGGAGGGCCGATGAGCAGTTCTTC
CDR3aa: CATSRDGGRADEQFF

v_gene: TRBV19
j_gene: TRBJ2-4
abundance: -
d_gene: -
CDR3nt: TGTGCCAGTAGTAGCGAGGGGGGCCCGAACATTCAGTACTTC
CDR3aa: CASSSEGGPNIQYF

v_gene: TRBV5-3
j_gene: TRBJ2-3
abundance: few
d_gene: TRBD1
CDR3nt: TGTGCCAGAAGCTTGGGGGACCCGGGACAGGGTTCGGCAGATACGCAGTATTTT
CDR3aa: CARSLGDPGQGSADTQYF

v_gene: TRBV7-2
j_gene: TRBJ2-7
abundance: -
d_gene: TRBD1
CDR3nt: TGTGCCAGCAGCTCAGGGGGCGGGTACGAGCAGTACTTC
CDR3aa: CASSSGGGYEQYF

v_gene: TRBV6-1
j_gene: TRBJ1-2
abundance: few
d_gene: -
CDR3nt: TGTGCCAGCAGTGCCCGGGGCAGAGACTATGGCTACACCTTC
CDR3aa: CASSARGRDYGYTF

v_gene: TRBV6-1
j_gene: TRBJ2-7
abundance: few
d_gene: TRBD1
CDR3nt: TGTGCCAGCACTTCCGATTTAGGACAGGTTACCTACGAGCAGTACTTC
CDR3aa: CASTSDLGQVTYEQYF

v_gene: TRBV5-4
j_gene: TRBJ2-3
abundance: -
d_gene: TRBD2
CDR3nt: TGTGCCAGCACAGCGGGGGGACCTAGCACAGATACGCAGTATTTT
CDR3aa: CASTAGGPSTDTQYF

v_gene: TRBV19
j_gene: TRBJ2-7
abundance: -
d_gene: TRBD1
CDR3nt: TGTGCCACCTCCCGAAGGGGGCGCTCCTACGAGCAGTACTTC
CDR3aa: CATSRRGRSYEQYF

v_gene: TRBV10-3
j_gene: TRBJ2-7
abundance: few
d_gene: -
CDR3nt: TGTGCCATCAGTGATTCTATTCAGGGTTACGAGCAGTACTTC
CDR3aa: CAISDSIQGYEQYF

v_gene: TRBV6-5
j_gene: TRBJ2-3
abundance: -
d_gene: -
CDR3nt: TGTGCCAGCAGTTACCTCGGGGGCGCAGATACGCAGTATTTT
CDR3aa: CASSYLGGADTQYF